This T cell receptor beta chain is drawn from a study of Graves' ophthalmopathy and Graves' hyperthyroidism. Whole-study context: Researchers obtained peripheral blood at initial diagnosis, before any treatment had begun. Study-wide points: A majority of expanded thyroid clonotypes exceeding 0.001 frequency were likewise present in blood. Ophthalmopathy progression cases were predicted by the model with 70.59% sensitivity and 72.22% specificity.

Serum thyroxine and TRAb, along with clinical symptoms, thyroid ultrasound and orbital computed tomography, were what diagnosis relied on. RNA transcripts were the source from which TCR beta CDR3 regions were amplified. Following a first-round RT-PCR that used HTBI primers, a second-round multiplex PCR was carried out. TCRdb processed the multiplex PCR reads anew with MiXCR; each CDR3 protein has one entry. The sample shows 620,000 or so distinct CDR3 sequences, 22% of them seen only once. This clonotype was observed a few times. Its antigen is not identified. With V trimmed by 2 bases and J by 8 bases, 9 bases remained unmatched. The CDR3 has 15 amino acids. Per germline, CDR1 SGHAT and CDR2 FQNNGV.

The rearrangement uses TRBV11-2 and TRBJ2-3, with 8 bases fitting TRBD2. This sequence was found in a woman aged 18 to 35 with stable Graves' hyperthyroidism. Some clones in this sample may be carry-over from other donors' samples. The sequencing input was peripheral blood. For the CDR3, the DNA is TGTGCCAGCAGCTTATTACCGGGGGGGGCCGTTACGCAGTATTTT. It is translated as CASSLLPGGAVTQYF. Full variable domain (rest looked up from reference TRBV11-2 and TRBJ2-3): EAGVAQSPRYKIIEKRQSVAFWCNPISGHATLYWYQQILGQGPKLLIQFQNNGVVDDSQLPKDRFSAERLKGVDSTLKIQPAKLEDSAVYLCASSLLPGGAVTQYFGPGTRLTVL.